This entry describes one T cell receptor (beta chain). The data were obtained in a study of T-cell memory formation after mild COVID-19. Trimming cost V 9 bases and J 5 bases, with 16 bases left between them. CDR3 length: 14 residues. Germline-derived CDR1 and CDR2 are LNHNV and YYDKDF (reference sequence). Using constant-segment primers, 5'RACE produced TCR alpha and TCR beta cDNA libraries carrying sample barcodes and UMIs. TCRdb reprocessed the 5' RACE reads with MiXCR, giving one entry per CDR3 protein. Of roughly 150,000 distinct CDR3 sequences listed, roughly 15% were seen once; the top ten hold roughly 13%.

This rearrangement joins TRBV15 to TRBJ2-2, with a tentative D call TRBD1 (5 bases). The sample was PBMCs or a T cell subset sorted from them (not recorded which). The origin of this receptor is an adult woman who had mild COVID-19 (a few samples of this study predate the infection). Cell type and time point are not known. For the CDR3, the DNA is TGTGCCACTCAGCTAGGGGCAGGGACCGGGGAGCTGTTTTTT. Its protein is CATQLGAGTGELFF.